The 17 T cell receptor beta chains below were found in one sample sequenced in a study of CD8 T cell repertoires and HIV-1 epitope variants. Only in-frame clones appear in the TCRdb table, and some are missing; sequencing was by immunoSEQ multiplex PCR. The sample yields more than 4,000 clones, around 59% seen once. These receptors have no known antigen. Sequenced input: cultured CD8+ T cells derived from PBMCs. The receptors were gathered from a male donor with HIV.

The chain couples TRBV5-1 to TRBJ2-1; D is ambiguous. V was trimmed by 0 bases and J by 3 bases, leaving 7 bases between them. There are 14 residues in the CDR3. Per the germline V gene, CDR1 is SGHRS and CDR2 is YFSETQ. CDR3 coding DNA: TGCGCCAGCAGCTTGGGGGAAGTCTACAATGAGCAGTTCTTC. Translating gives CASSLGEVYNEQFF. The full variable domain, with the rest looked up from reference TRBV5-1 and TRBJ2-1, is KAGVTQTPRYLIKTRGQQVTLSCSPISGHRSVSWYQQTPGQGLQFLFEYFSETQRNKGNFPGRFSGRQFSNSRSEMNVSTLELGDSALYLCASSLGEVYNEQFFGPGTRLTVL.

The J gene is TRBJ2-1, the V gene TRBV2; D ambiguous. The length of the CDR3 is 18 residues. Trimming shortened V by 1 base and J by 7 bases, and 23 bases separated the two germline ends. The germline CDR1 and CDR2 sequences are SNHLY and FYNNEI. Here the CDR3 reads CASSEVLPGSSYNNEQFF. The CDR3 DNA reads TGTGCCAGCAGTGAAGTGCTACCCGGTAGCTCCTACAATAATGAGCAGTTCTTC.

V is TRBV27 and J is TRBJ2-7; D is tentatively TRBD1 or TRBD2 (5 bases each). CDR1 and CDR2 from the germline V gene are MNHEY and SMNVEV (reference sequence). The CDR3 runs 16 residues. Trimming took 0 bases from V and 2 from J, leaving 14 bases between them. CDR3 region: CASSLSMGELTYEQYF. The DNA of the CDR3 is TGTGCCAGCAGTTTATCGATGGGGGAGTTAACCTACGAGCAGTACTTC.

CDR3 DNA sequence: TGTGCCAGCAGCGGAGGGGTCCAGGGGAACTACGAGCAGTACTTC. Its protein product is CASSGGVQGNYEQYF. The J gene is TRBJ2-7, the V gene TRBV7-2; D may match TRBD1 or TRBD2 (6 bases each). The CDR3 has 15 residues. From germline, CDR1 is SGHTA and CDR2 FQGNSA. Between the trimmed V and J ends, which lost 5 bases and 3 bases, there was a span of 17 bases. Full variable domain (missing parts from reference TRBV7-2 and TRBJ2-7): GAGVSQSPSNKVTEKGKDVELRCDPISGHTALYWYRQSLGQGLEFLIYFQGNSAPDKSGLPSDRFSAERTGGSVSTLTIQRTQQEDSAVYLCASSGGVQGNYEQYFGPGTRLTVT.

In nucleotides, the CDR3 is TGCGCCAGCAGCATCCTAGGGACTAGCGGGGGGAAGGATACGCAGTATTTT. It specifies CASSILGTSGGKDTQYF. V and J are TRBV5-1 and TRBJ2-3, with 15 bases lining up with TRBD2. CDR1 is SGHRS and CDR2 is YFSETQ in the germline V gene. Unmatched junction bases numbered 9, after V lost 4 bases and J lost 6 bases. CDR3 length equals 17 residues.

This clone was counted once. The chain links TRBV5-4 to TRBJ1-1; 8 bases are a match to TRBD1. Germline V gene sequence: CDR1 SGHNT, CDR2 YYREEE (reference sequence). CDR3 length: 14 amino acids. Germline trimming cut 4 bases from V and 4 bases from J; bases unmatched to any gene: 6. The CDR3 region has the DNA TGTGCCAGCAGCCAAGGACAGGGTTTCACTGAAGCTTTCTTT. It codes for CASSQGQGFTEAFF.

V gene TRBV7-9 combines with J gene TRBJ2-7, with D perhaps assigned TRBD1 or TRBD2 (7 bases each). The CDR3 contains 14 residues. With 5 bases removed from V and 4 bases from J, the gap between germline ends came to 15 bases. CDR1 and CDR2 (germline): SEHNR, FQNEAQ (reference sequence). The CDR3 sequence is CASSQAGQPYEQYF. The CDR3 DNA reads TGTGCCAGCAGCCAAGCGGGACAGCCATACGAGCAGTACTTC.

J is TRBJ2-7 and V is TRBV5-6; 9 nucleotides agree with TRBD1. The CDR3 runs 14 residues. Germline V gene sequence: CDR1 SGHDT, CDR2 YYEEEE. V lost 4 bases and J lost 2; bases outside the gene matches: 4. As DNA, the CDR3 is TGTGCCAGCAGCACCGGACAGGGGCCCTACGAGCAGTACTTC. Translated: CASSTGQGPYEQYF. The complete variable domain, with remaining parts taken from reference TRBV5-6 and TRBJ2-7, reads DAGVTQSPTHLIKTRGQQVTLRCSPKSGHDTVSWYQQALGQGPQFIFQYYEEEERQRGNFPDRFSGHQFPNYSSELNVNALLLGDSALYLCASSTGQGPYEQYFGPGTRLTVT.

This sequence joins TRBV9 and TRBJ1-2; 10 bases map to TRBD1. V dropped 3 bases and J dropped 0; count of bases not matched to a gene: 11. CDR3 length equals 18 residues. CDR1 is SGDLS and CDR2 is YYNGEE in the germline V gene. The DNA for the CDR3 is TGTGCCAGCAGCGCGAATATGGGACAGGGGAAACCTAACTATGGCTACACCTTC. As protein: CASSANMGQGKPNYGYTF.

V gene TRBV28 combines with J gene TRBJ1-5, with D perhaps matching TRBD1 (5 bases). This CDR3 is 15 amino acids long. V dropped 5 bases and J dropped 5 bases, with 16 bases sitting between them. Germline CDR1 is MDHEN and CDR2 is SYDVKM. The CDR3 DNA is TGTGCCAGCAGTGCCTCCGGGGCGCGTGATCAGCCCCAGCATTTT. Protein: CASSASGARDQPQHF.

This clone was counted a few times. J is TRBJ1-5 and V is TRBV4-2; TRBD1 is a possible D gene (6 bases). Germline V CDR1 and CDR2: LGHNA, YNFKEQ. Trimming took off 4 bases at V and 4 bases at J, with 14 bases between the two ends. The CDR3 totals 15 residues. CDR3 DNA sequence: TGTGCCAGCAGCCCTTACCGGACAGCTAATCAGCCCCAGCATTTT. Encoded protein: CASSPYRTANQPQHF.

The chain links TRBV27 to TRBJ2-3; D might be TRBD1 (6 bases). The CDR3 loop spans 14 amino acids. Germline-derived CDR1 and CDR2 are MNHEY and SMNVEV (reference sequence). Trimming removed 2 bases at V and 5 bases at J, with 11 bases between. The CDR3 nucleotides are TGTGCCAGCAGTTTAAAGAGAGGGGGAGATACGCAGTATTTT. Encoded protein: CASSLKRGGDTQYF.

This clone is labeled as medium-sized. J is TRBJ1-3 and V is TRBV27; D is unclear. CDR3 size: 15 residues. Germline values: CDR1 MNHEY, CDR2 SMNVEV (reference sequence). Trimming pared 5 bases from V and 0 bases from J, leaving 11 bases between. DNA for the CDR3: TGTGCCAGCAGTGCGGACGGATACTCTGGAAACACCATATATTTT. Amino acid sequence: CASSADGYSGNTIYF.

The chain joins TRBV11-2 to TRBJ2-1; 9 bases are a match to TRBD1. Germline trimming cut 4 bases from V and 9 bases from J; bases unmatched to any gene: 13. Germline V CDR1 and CDR2: SGHAT, FQNNGV. The CDR3 spans 16 residues. CDR3 amino acids: CASSSTQGQGYGEQFF. CDR3 nucleotides: TGTGCCAGCAGCTCGACCCAGGGACAGGGTTATGGTGAGCAGTTCTTC.

This clone came up a few times. The J gene is TRBJ2-4, the V gene TRBV27; D may be TRBD2 (6 bases). The CDR3 contains 17 residues. V was clipped by 2 bases and J by 7 bases, with 21 bases between them. CDR1 MNHEY and CDR2 SMNVEV come from the germline V gene (reference sequence). Here the CDR3 reads CASSLLTTGRDSNIQYF. The CDR3 DNA sequence: TGTGCCAGCAGTTTACTCACCACCGGACGGGACTCGAACATTCAGTACTTC.

The rearrangement joins TRBV6-1 to TRBJ1-1; D gene unclear. The germline V and J ends were trimmed by 1 base and 9 bases, with 9 bases remaining between them. Germline CDR1 is MNHNS and CDR2 is SASEGT. The CDR3 contains 12 residues. CDR3 region: CASSEEAQKAFF. In nucleotides, the CDR3 is TGTGCCAGCAGTGAAGAAGCCCAGAAAGCTTTCTTT.

This chain uses TRBV27 with TRBJ2-7; no firm D call. This CDR3 has 13 amino acids. V was trimmed by 5 bases and J by 2 bases, leaving 10 bases between them. Germline V CDR1 and CDR2: MNHEY, SMNVEV (reference sequence). The chain's CDR3 is CASSPARTYEQYF. The CDR3 nucleotides read TGTGCCAGCAGTCCCGCCCGAACCTACGAGCAGTACTTC.